The present T cell receptor beta chain was sequenced within a study of identical twins. This clonotype was observed many times. The V and J ends lost 5 bases and 7 bases respectively, with 9 bases between them. This CDR3 has 12 residues. Germline V gene sequence: CDR1 LNHDA, CDR2 SQIVND (reference sequence). MiXCR, run by TCRdb on the 5' RACE reads, gives a single entry per CDR3 protein. Found here are 250,000 to 350,000 distinct CDR3 sequences, under 9% of them singletons; the top ten hold around 2.1%. These data are also associated with another study on yellow fever vaccine responses in identical twins.

This TCR derives from a woman between 18 and 30 years old in good health. The source material was memory (CD45RO+) T cells sorted from blood. The V and J genes are TRBV19 and TRBJ1-5; tentatively, D is TRBD1 (5 bases). In DNA form, the CDR3 reads TGTGCCAGTAGTCAGGGTCGCCAGCCCCAGCATTTT. Its translation: CASSQGRQPQHF.